These 21 T cell receptor beta chains were sequenced from one sample in a study of T cell changes during pregnancy in multiple sclerosis. The protocol was immunoSEQ multiplex PCR, while the TCRdb copy is restricted to in-frame clones and leaves out a portion. The sample holds 58,000 or so clones, approximately 90% seen once. The sample was CD4+ T cells from peripheral blood mononuclear cells, taken in the third trimester of pregnancy. The receptors stem from a female donor with multiple sclerosis, enrolled in a pregnancy study.

This clone showed up just once. The chain combines TRBV9 with TRBJ2-1; D perhaps matches TRBD2 (7 bases). The germline V and J ends were trimmed by 2 bases and 7 bases, with 13 bases remaining between them. Germline V gives CDR1 SGDLS, CDR2 YYNGEE. The CDR3 consists of 14 residues. The CDR3 reads CASSVGGPTNEQFF. The CDR3 region has the DNA TGTGCCAGCAGCGTGGGGGGGCCGACGAATGAGCAGTTCTTC.

This chain joins TRBV6-1 and TRBJ1-2; D may be TRBD1 (5 bases). V was clipped by 3 bases and J by 4 bases, with 9 bases between them. CDR1 and CDR2 (germline): MNHNS, SASEGT. The CDR3 runs to 13 residues. The CDR3 bases are TGTGCCAGCAGTGATGGGAGGGGCTATGGCTACACCTTC. Translated, it gives CASSDGRGYGYTF.

The chain links TRBV6-5 to TRBJ2-2; D uncertain. Trimming removed 1 base at V and 6 bases at J, with 3 bases between. Germline-derived CDR1 and CDR2 are MNHEY and SVGAGI. This CDR3 is 12 amino acids long. The CDR3 region has the DNA TGTGCCAGCAGTTACTGGCCCGGGGAGCTGTTTTTT. Translated, it gives CASSYWPGELFF.

This clone was counted a single time. The V call is TRBV14, the J call TRBJ1-3; D is perhaps TRBD1 (5 bases). The CDR3 length is 14 residues. CDR1 and CDR2 from the germline V gene are SGHDN and FVKESK. V gave up 8 bases and J gave up 0 bases, with 11 bases separating them. This CDR3 reads CASSAGISGNTIYF. The CDR3 DNA reads as TGTGCCAGCTCGGCAGGGATCTCTGGAAACACCATATATTTT.

This rearrangement joins TRBV6-5 to TRBJ2-2; 9 positions match TRBD2. The J segment lost 6 bases and the V segment lost 6 bases, leaving 5 bases of the junction unmatched. Looked up from germline, CDR1 is MNHEY and CDR2 is SVGAGI. This CDR3 has 14 amino acids. CDR3 sequence reads: CASSPGTSSGELFF. Written as DNA, the CDR3 is TGTGCCAGCAGCCCCGGGACTAGCTCCGGGGAGCTGTTTTTT.

V gene TRBV7-6 combines with J gene TRBJ2-5; 8 bases are shared with TRBD1. With 2 bases clipped from V and 2 bases from J, the junction kept 4 bases outside the gene matches. Germline loops: CDR1 SGHVS, CDR2 FNYEAQ. The length of the CDR3 is 15 residues. CDR3 nucleotide sequence: TGTGCCAGCAGCTTACTGTGGACAGGGCAAGAGACCCAGTACTTC. Protein product: CASSLLWTGQETQYF.

The rearrangement joins TRBV2 to TRBJ2-2; 11 nucleotides align to TRBD1. The CDR3 loop spans 16 amino acids. The V gene's germline CDR1 is SNHLY and CDR2 FYNNEI. V lost 4 bases to trimming and J lost 7 bases; unmatched junction nucleotides: 8. This chain's CDR3 is CASSVWGQGGVGELFF. The DNA of the CDR3 is TGTGCCAGCAGTGTTTGGGGACAGGGGGGAGTCGGGGAGCTGTTTTTT.

The chain joins TRBV7-9 to TRBJ1-5; D not resolved. V lost 0 bases to trimming and J lost 4 bases, with 22 bases between them. This CDR3 has 19 residues. Germline values: CDR1 SEHNR, CDR2 FQNEAQ (reference sequence). As DNA, the CDR3 is TGTGCCAGCAGCTTAGCTCTCGACGGCGGAGGGCTCGGGAATCAGCCCCAGCATTTT. It yields the protein CASSLALDGGGLGNQPQHF.

Here the CDR3 reads CASSESPGQHYEQYF. In DNA form, the CDR3 reads TGTGCCAGCAGTGAGTCGCCGGGACAGCACTACGAGCAGTACTTC. This sequence joins TRBV6-1 and TRBJ2-7; 7 nucleotides line up with TRBD1. V dropped 3 bases and J dropped 3; count of bases not matched to a gene: 8. The CDR3 extends over 15 amino acids. Germline CDR1 reads MNHNS; CDR2 reads SASEGT.

This sequence joins TRBV7-3 and TRBJ2-2, with 9 bases matching TRBD1. V shed 2 bases and J 6 bases; nucleotides not matched to a gene: 7. The CDR3 spans 16 residues. From germline, CDR1 is SGHTA and CDR2 FQGTGA. CDR3 in amino acids: CASSLVNRGQPGELFF. CDR3 nucleotide sequence: TGTGCCAGCAGCTTAGTTAACAGGGGGCAGCCCGGGGAGCTGTTTTTT. The variable domain in full, completed from reference TRBV7-3 and TRBJ2-2, reads GAGVSQTPSNKVTEKGKYVELRCDPISGHTALYWYRQSLGQGPEFLIYFQGTGAADDSGLPNDRFFAVRPEGSVSTLKIQRTERGDSAVYLCASSLVNRGQPGELFFGEGSRLTVL.

This chain uses TRBV5-1 with TRBJ2-5; 7 nucleotides line up with TRBD1. Germline values: CDR1 SGHRS, CDR2 YFSETQ. The CDR3 has 14 amino acids. V dropped 8 bases and J dropped 0; count of bases not matched to a gene: 7. The CDR3 loop is CASSRGQYQETQYF. In nucleotides, the CDR3 is TGCGCCAGTAGCAGGGGACAGTACCAAGAGACCCAGTACTTC.

The gene calls are TRBV9 and TRBJ1-3; D is unclear. In germline, CDR1 is SGDLS, CDR2 YYNGEE. This CDR3 region has 13 residues. The ends were cut back, 3 bases at V and 9 bases at J, with 13 bases in the middle. CDR3 nucleotides: TGTGCCAGCAGCGGGCGGGAGGCCGGCACCATATATTTT. This gives the protein CASSGREAGTIYF. The complete variable domain, with remaining parts taken from reference TRBV9 and TRBJ1-3, reads DSGVTQTPKHLITATGQRVTLRCSPRSGDLSVYWYQQSLDQGLQFLIQYYNGEERAKGNILERFSAQQFPDLHSELNLSSLELGDSALYFCASSGREAGTIYFGEGSWLTVV.

V is TRBV9 and J is TRBJ2-3, with TRBD2 as a possible D gene (5 bases). CDR1 SGDLS and CDR2 YYNGEE come from the germline V gene. The V end was cut by 0 bases, the J end by 5 bases, with 10 bases between. The CDR3 has 14 residues. CDR3 amino acids: CASSVELARDTQYF. The CDR3 DNA follows: TGTGCCAGCAGCGTAGAGTTAGCGAGAGATACGCAGTATTTT.

The chain uses TRBV7-3 and TRBJ1-2; tentatively, D is TRBD1 (6 bases). The CDR3 is 13 residues long. The V gene's germline CDR1 is SGHTA and CDR2 FQGTGA. The V gene lost 2 bases and the J gene lost 7 bases, with 11 bases spanning the gap. DNA of the CDR3: TGTGCCAGCAGCTTACAGGGGAGGGTTGGCTACACCTTC. It encodes CASSLQGRVGYTF.

The chain uses TRBV19 and TRBJ1-1; the D gene is possibly TRBD1 (5 bases). The V end lost 7 bases, the J end lost 4 bases, and 16 bases lay between the germline ends. The CDR3 is 14 residues long. From germline, CDR1 is LNHDA and CDR2 SQIVND (reference sequence). CDR3 protein: CASKDTRGGTEAFF. In DNA form, the CDR3 reads TGTGCCAGTAAGGACACCCGGGGGGGCACTGAAGCTTTCTTT.

The chain links TRBV2 to TRBJ2-5; 10 bases are shared with TRBD1. The germline CDR1 and CDR2 sequences are SNHLY and FYNNEI. The V gene end was trimmed by 6 bases and the J gene end by 4 bases; junction bases not matched to a gene: 5. The CDR3 has 14 residues. Here the CDR3 reads CASSTRQGAETQYF. CDR3 in DNA: TGTGCCAGCAGCACTAGACAGGGGGCAGAGACCCAGTACTTC. Combining the CDR3 with reference TRBV2 and TRBJ2-5 gives the whole variable domain EPEVTQTPSHQVTQMGQEVILRCVPISNHLYFYWYRQILGQKVEFLVSFYNNEISEKSEIFDDQFSVERPDGSNFTLKIRSTKLEDSAMYFCASSTRQGAETQYFGPGTRLLVL.

The chain has TRBV19 and TRBJ1-1; no clear D. The CDR3 runs to 13 residues. Trimming removed 8 bases from V and 4 bases from J, with 14 bases in between. Per germline, CDR1 LNHDA and CDR2 SQIVND (reference sequence). The CDR3 loop is CASGDDIGTEAFF. The CDR3 DNA follows: TGTGCCAGTGGTGATGACATAGGCACTGAAGCTTTCTTT.

This chain joins TRBV29-1 and TRBJ1-3, with a weak D call TRBD1 (5 bases). The CDR3 consists of 12 residues. Germline V lookup: CDR1 SQVTM, CDR2 ANQGSEA. Between the trimmed V and J ends, which lost 4 bases and 5 bases, there was a span of 9 bases. CDR3 in DNA: TGCAGCGTTGCTGACAGCCGAAACACCATATATTTT. Translated: CSVADSRNTIYF.

The chain employs TRBV6-1 and TRBJ2-1, with 12 nucleotides matching TRBD2. Germline CDR1 reads MNHNS; CDR2 reads SASEGT. V lost 3 bases and J lost 10; bases outside the gene matches: 4. The CDR3 consists of 14 residues. CDR3 in amino acids: CASSEWGTSGEQFF. CDR3 DNA sequence: TGTGCCAGCAGTGAGTGGGGGACTAGCGGGGAGCAGTTCTTC.

This chain connects TRBV5-8 to TRBJ2-3, with a possible D match to TRBD1 (5 bases). Trimming left V 3 bases short and J 2 bases short, with 16 bases between. The CDR3 length is 16 residues. Germline V gene data show CDR1 as SGHTS and CDR2 as YDEGEE. This CDR3 is CASSSGAGLLTDTQYF. The CDR3 DNA is TGTGCCAGCAGCTCCGGAGCAGGGCTCCTCACAGATACGCAGTATTTT.

The J gene is TRBJ1-1, the V gene TRBV30; weak D call: TRBD1 (6 bases). Germline CDR1 reads GTSNPN; CDR2 reads SVGIG (reference sequence). Deletions cut 3 bases from V and 5 bases from J, with 10 bases between. The CDR3 totals 12 residues. The CDR3 DNA follows: TGTGCCTGGAGCCCAACAGGGACTGAAGCTTTCTTT. This encodes CAWSPTGTEAFF.